This T cell receptor (beta chain) derives from a study of identical twins (dated by TCRdb to 2016 to 2018). General notes on the study: TCR alpha and beta repertoires from monozygotic twins, unrelated adults of various ages and cord blood were deep-sequenced to test whether fetal clonotypes persist. Replicate twin experiments were performed at different times using different library preparation protocols to rule out contamination.

Library prep was done by 5' RACE. Sequencing was performed on an Illumina HiSeq 2000. Template switching added a universal primer binding site, and the final cDNA carried a unique molecular identifier that allowed TCR cDNA molecules to be counted accurately. First-strand cDNA for TCR alpha and beta chains was synthesized from specific primers in the conserved constant-segment region. To control for contamination, every cDNA library carried two barcodes: a SMART-Mk sample barcode plus Illumina barcodes. TruSeq adapter sequences and Illumina sample barcodes were added in two successive PCR steps. Sequencing of the TCR alpha and beta cDNA libraries was done on the Illumina HiSeq platform using custom primers. On the study's bioinformatics: Unique molecular identifiers were extracted from raw reads with MiGEC, and CDR3 positions were determined with MiXCR. Recombination models were inferred per individual with the repgenHMM and IGoR tools using an EM algorithm. Shared clonotypes were analyzed with the tcR package in R, and sharing was normalized by the product of cloneset sizes. To study raw recombination free of thymic and clonal selection effects, out-of-frame nonproductive sequences were analyzed. In TCRdb, the public reads were trimmed at Q25 with fastp and aligned with MiXCR, with productive beta chains retained. CDR3 protein duplicates are merged, each entry listing the most common genes and DNA. The V and J calls shown here were made by TCRdb, not taken from the authors' results. Counted in this sample were roughly 190,000 distinct CDR3 sequences; approximately 15% of them appeared once. The top ten constitute 35% to 50% of the sample.

All donors were healthy Caucasians. The twin cohort consisted of three pairs of female monozygotic twins, all aged roughly 18 to 30 years. CD4+ and CD8+ T cell populations were isolated with positive isolation kits from Invitrogen. Points the paper makes about the study in general: The excess sharing between twins in beta out-of-frame sequences was weaker because fewer shared sequences reduced the signal-to-noise ratio. Abundant cord blood beta clonotypes had fewer insertions, young adult naive repertoires showed a similar but weaker trend, and memory repertoires showed no such trend. Compared with coincidental sharing between unrelated individuals, out-of-frame TCR alpha sequences shared between twins had an excess of sequences with low generation probability. Invariant T cells such as MAIT and iNKT could partly confound zero-insertion analyses, though diverse VJ usage argued against this for most clonotypes. Because the same donors could not be followed over many years, conclusions were based on cross-sectional statistical analysis. In monozygotic twins, out-of-frame TCR alpha sharing was systematically underestimated by recombination models, although the models agreed with sharing between unrelated individuals.

This clonotype was seen a handful of times. It lacks a known antigen. The record has no base qualities; no much larger clone is one base away. Trimming costs V 1 base and J 0 bases, and their ends lie 6 bases apart. The CDR3 covers 14 residues, taking in both the cysteine and the phenylalanine. Left in the record is the CDR3 DNA by itself, 42 bases read in frame from the first base. Based on the germline V gene, the CDR1 and CDR2 sequences are SQVTM and ANQGSEA. This sample also appeared in a second study, on T cells expressing NK-cell markers. Drawing on the second study: In sorted CD3+CD56+NKG2C+, CD3+CD56+NKG2C- and CD3+CD56-NKG2C+ T-cell subsets from several donors, TCR beta-chain repertoires were profiled. Seven of the eight sequenced donors were HCMV-seropositive and one was HCMV-seronegative. In several experiments an anti-gammadeltaTCR antibody was added to restrict sorting to alphabetaTCR-expressing T cells. In several donors, the dominant CD3+CD56+NKG2C+ clonotypes were among the top 10 CD8+ clonotypes and accounted for about 1.0-7.5% of CD8+ T cells. Those dominant clonotypes were again the most abundant among CD3+CD56-NKG2C+ cells in several donors, at about 25-65%. It remained unclear whether the expanded NKG2C-expressing T cell clones were specific for HCMV antigens. The study sequenced eight donors, all healthy volunteers chosen at random: three men and five women. To determine HCMV serostatus, a commercial ELISA kit was used to detect HCMV-specific IgG in serum. MIGEC was used to demultiplex reads and group the reads by UMI, and MiTCR was used to assemble and quantify clonotypes. To exclude erroneous sequences, any TCR cDNA sequence not supported by at least two reads was discarded. The tcR package was used for downstream repertoire analysis, and clonotypes were matched between fractions using CDR3 nucleotide sequence together with V segment. Antigen specificity was annotated against VDJdb with VDJmatch, allowing one amino acid substitution in CDR3.

The chain uses TRBV29-1 and TRBJ2-2; there is no confident call for the D gene. This TCR was sampled from a woman aged 18-29 years in good health. Sequencing used CD8+ T cells sorted from blood. The base sequence is TGCAGCGTTGAAGGTCAGACGAACACCGGGGAGCTGTTTTTT. It is translated as CSVEGQTNTGELFF.